The rows below give T cell receptor beta chains drawn from one sample of a study of cytomegalovirus exposure and HLA in healthy donors. TCRdb keeps only in-frame clones here, not all; method: immunoSEQ multiplex PCR. The sample lists tens of thousands of clones; around 94% were seen once. Material: PBMCs. These receptors were taken from a man aged 18 to 29 in good health and CMV-seropositive. Each CDR3 is given with its conserved first and last residue. D genes are given only for firm matches. Clone sizes are given selectively: once, few, many, or a class where the clone is expanded.

v_gene	d_gene	abundance	j_gene	CDR3aa	CDR3nt
TRBV10-3	TRBD1	NA	TRBJ2-7	CAISGDRGREQYF	TGTGCCATCAGTGGGGACAGGGGGCGCGAGCAGTACTTC
TRBV10-3	NA	NA	TRBJ1-5	CASKRGNGNQPQHF	TGTGCCAGTAAAAGGGGGAACGGCAATCAGCCCCAGCATTTT
TRBV18	NA	NA	TRBJ2-5	CASSPGSKETQYF	TGTGCCAGCTCACCAGGGAGTAAAGAGACCCAGTACTTC
TRBV2	TRBD1	NA	TRBJ2-3	CASSEDRGDADTQYF	TGTGCCAGCAGTGAAGACAGGGGAGATGCAGATACGCAGTATTTT
TRBV7-2	TRBD1	NA	TRBJ1-1	CASSSWTGNTEAFF	TGTGCCAGCAGCTCCTGGACAGGGAACACTGAAGCTTTCTTT
TRBV19	TRBD2	NA	TRBJ2-5	CASSIGVSGSKGETQYF	TGTGCCAGTAGTATTGGGGTTAGCGGGAGTAAGGGGGAGACCCAGTACTTC
TRBV7-2	TRBD1	NA	TRBJ1-2	CASSSTGKGYTF	TGTGCCAGCAGCTCGACAGGGAAGGGCTACACCTTC
TRBV7-9	NA	NA	TRBJ2-7	CASSLDDGDFYEQYF	TGTGCCAGCAGCTTAGATGACGGGGATTTCTACGAGCAGTACTTC
TRBV19	NA	NA	TRBJ2-7	CASSPGLLSSYEQYF	TGTGCCAGTAGTCCCGGGTTACTCAGCTCCTACGAGCAGTACTTC
TRBV4-1	NA	NA	TRBJ2-3	CASSPLGSAATDTQYF	TGCGCCAGCAGCCCCCTGGGTAGCGCCGCCACAGATACGCAGTATTTT
TRBV9	TRBD2	NA	TRBJ2-1	CASSVGSVQGGRRGEQFF	TGTGCCAGCAGCGTCGGTAGCGTCCAGGGCGGGAGAAGGGGTGAGCAGTTCTTC
TRBV6-1	TRBD1	NA	TRBJ1-1	CASTLRGQTNTEAFF	TGTGCCAGCACTCTAAGGGGGCAGACAAACACTGAAGCTTTCTTT
TRBV5-1	TRBD2	NA	TRBJ2-7	CASSLGLGTSGSYEQYF	TGCGCCAGCAGCTTGGGCTTGGGGACTAGCGGGAGCTACGAGCAGTACTTC
TRBV27	TRBD1	NA	TRBJ2-7	CASSLRTGGVRYEQYF	TGTGCCAGCAGTCTAAGGACAGGGGGCGTCAGGTACGAGCAGTACTTC
TRBV5-1	NA	NA	TRBJ2-7	CASSLLPGGQSSYEQYF	TGCGCCAGCAGCTTGCTACCGGGTGGTCAGTCCTCCTACGAGCAGTACTTC
TRBV5-1	TRBD2	once	TRBJ2-1	CASSLASGRYEQFF	TGCGCCAGCAGCTTGGCTAGCGGGAGATATGAGCAGTTCTTC
TRBV28	TRBD2	NA	TRBJ2-7	CASSSPIGSGTYEQYF	TGTGCCAGCAGTTCCCCGATCGGTAGCGGGACCTACGAGCAGTACTTC
TRBV5-4	NA	NA	TRBJ1-3	CASSNWGQRPGNTIYF	TGTGCCAGCAGCAACTGGGGACAACGGCCTGGAAACACCATATATTTT
TRBV5-1	NA	NA	TRBJ1-1	CASSFNQGWFTEAFF	TGCGCCAGCAGCTTTAATCAGGGTTGGTTCACTGAAGCTTTCTTT
TRBV30	TRBD2	NA	TRBJ2-5	CAWSVRGRVQETQYF	TGTGCCTGGAGTGTACGTGGGAGGGTACAAGAGACCCAGTACTTC
TRBV6-6	TRBD1	NA	TRBJ1-3	CASSWSRGSTGNTIYF	TGTGCCAGCAGTTGGAGCAGGGGGTCTACTGGAAACACCATATATTTT
TRBV4-1	TRBD2	NA	TRBJ2-3	CASSRWGGPADTQYF	TGCGCCAGCAGCCGTTGGGGAGGGCCCGCAGATACGCAGTATTTT
TRBV7-2	TRBD2	NA	TRBJ2-1	CASSLVSGRSEQFF	TGTGCCAGCAGCTTAGTTAGCGGGAGAAGTGAGCAGTTCTTC
TRBV28	TRBD1	NA	TRBJ2-2	CASRGTGVNTGELFF	TGTGCCAGCAGGGGGACAGGGGTGAACACCGGGGAGCTGTTTTTT
TRBV12-2	NA	NA	TRBJ2-3	CASRSPERENCHTQYF	TGTGCAAGTCGCTCTCCAGAGCGGGAGAATTGTCATACGCAGTATTTT
TRBV11-2	TRBD1	NA	TRBJ1-3	CASSLTGAGNTIYF	TGTGCCAGCAGCTTGACAGGGGCCGGAAACACCATATATTTT
TRBV29-1	TRBD2	NA	TRBJ2-7	CSTLAGPYSYEQYF	TGCAGCACCTTAGCGGGACCTTACTCCTACGAGCAGTACTTC
TRBV7-9	TRBD1	NA	TRBJ1-2	CASSQVGQGHGYTF	TGTGCCAGCAGCCAAGTGGGACAGGGACATGGCTACACCTTC
TRBV7-3	TRBD2	NA	TRBJ2-3	CASSSQASGSTKDTQYF	TGTGCCAGCAGCTCTCAGGCTAGCGGGAGTACCAAAGATACGCAGTATTTT
TRBV5-3	NA	NA	TRBJ2-7	CARSFLLLGIATYEQYF	TGTGCCAGAAGCTTTCTCCTACTAGGAATAGCGACCTACGAGCAGTACTTC
TRBV9	NA	NA	TRBJ2-3	CASSVDPSGSGTDTQYF	TGTGCCAGCAGCGTAGATCCCTCGGGTAGCGGCACAGATACGCAGTATTTT
TRBV18	TRBD1	NA	TRBJ2-7	CASSPPTGGAGEQYF	TGTGCCAGCTCACCACCGACAGGGGGCGCGGGCGAGCAGTACTTC
TRBV19	TRBD2	NA	TRBJ2-2	CAGRTSLGGELFF	TGTGCCGGACGGACTAGCCTTGGCGGGGAGCTGTTTTTT
TRBV7-9	NA	NA	TRBJ2-5	CASSLAQGEETQYF	TGTGCCAGCAGCCTCGCACAGGGTGAAGAGACCCAGTACTTC
TRBV7-2	TRBD2	NA	TRBJ2-7	CASSLRDASGLAYEQYF	TGTGCCAGCAGCCTACGTGATGCTAGCGGTCTAGCCTACGAGCAGTACTTC
TRBV30	NA	NA	TRBJ1-2	CAWSETIGGYGYTF	TGTGCCTGGAGTGAAACGATCGGAGGCTATGGCTACACCTTC
TRBV29-1	NA	NA	TRBJ2-1	CSVEDRESSYNEQFF	TGCAGCGTTGAAGATCGGGAAAGCTCCTACAATGAGCAGTTCTTC
TRBV5-1	TRBD1	NA	TRBJ2-1	CASRSRDSLVKNEQFF	TGCGCCAGCAGATCCCGGGACAGCTTGGTGAAGAATGAGCAGTTCTTC
TRBV6-6	TRBD2	NA	TRBJ2-4	CASSTREGGNIQYF	TGTGCCAGCAGTACTCGGGAGGGCGGCAACATTCAGTACTTC
TRBV11-2	NA	NA	TRBJ2-7	CASSLLGSSYEQYF	TGTGCCAGCAGCTTATTGGGCAGCTCCTACGAGCAGTACTTC
TRBV27	NA	NA	TRBJ1-5	CASSLMAGQPQHF	TGTGCCAGCAGTTTAATGGCGGGTCAGCCCCAGCATTTT
TRBV10-3	TRBD2	NA	TRBJ2-1	CAIRDSGRAPYNEQFF	TGTGCCATCAGGGATAGCGGGAGGGCTCCATACAATGAGCAGTTCTTC
TRBV21-1	NA	once	TRBJ2-7	CASSPKVQGLSSYEQYF	TGTGCCAGCAGCCCCAAGGTACAGGGGTTATCTTCCTACGAGCAGTACTTC
TRBV11-2	TRBD2	NA	TRBJ2-7	CASSRGLAGYEQYF	TGTGCCAGCAGCAGAGGACTAGCGGGATACGAGCAGTACTTC
TRBV10-3	TRBD2	NA	TRBJ2-1	CAISDAGLAVYNEQFF	TGTGCCATCAGCGATGCGGGACTAGCGGTTTACAATGAGCAGTTCTTC
TRBV10-3	NA	NA	TRBJ2-1	CAIGGSSYNEQFF	TGTGCCATCGGGGGGAGCTCCTACAATGAGCAGTTCTTC
TRBV5-1	TRBD1	NA	TRBJ2-7	CASSLGQGSSYEQYF	TGCGCCAGCAGCTTGGGACAGGGCAGCTCCTACGAGCAGTACTTC